The T cell receptor (beta chain) under discussion was sequenced for a study of radiation and T cells in renal cell carcinoma. At the level of the study: Nephrectomy followed 15 Gy stereotactic body radiation by 4 weeks.

Study observations and caveats: Baseline intratumoral clonotype presence is unknown without pretreatment biopsies.

Points on this clone: Its matching antigen is unknown. At the DNA level, this CDR3 is encoded by other sequences in the same sample as well.

The germline CDR1 and CDR2 sequences are SGHTA and FQGNSA. CDR3 length equals 15 residues. Unmatched junction bases numbered 4, after V lost 5 bases and J lost 3 bases. The assay was immunoSEQ multiplex PCR, and TCRdb's table has in-frame clones only and misses some. This table holds 70,000 to 95,000 clones, over 65% found once. Time point denoted: baseline pretreatment blood. Indicated treatment: 15 Gy SBRT to primary tumor, nephrectomy 4 weeks later. Blood was sampled at baseline, 2 weeks and 4 weeks after SBRT. Clear cell pathology was present in this patient's renal cell carcinoma. The chain carries TRBV7-2 and TRBJ2-1; 10 nucleotides match TRBD2. Specimen: blood, collected from a patient whose treatment included radiotherapy and nephrectomy. The clonotype originates from a man in his sixties with renal cell carcinoma. CDR3 residues: CASSPGLAVYNEQFF. The DNA of the CDR3 is TGTGCCAGCAGCCCCGGACTAGCGGTCTACAATGAGCAGTTCTTC. Complete variable domain (other parts from reference TRBV7-2 and TRBJ2-1): GAGVSQSPSNKVTEKGKDVELRCDPISGHTALYWYRQSLGQGLEFLIYFQGNSAPDKSGLPSDRFSAERTGGSVSTLTIQRTQQEDSAVYLCASSPGLAVYNEQFFGPGTRLTVL.